Following are 5 T cell receptor beta chains from one sample sequenced in a study of blood T cell repertoires in COVID-19. Using immunoSEQ multiplex PCR, the repertoire was profiled, and TCRdb retains in-frame clones only, with some absent. The sample carries roughly 150,000 clones, about 90% recorded once. Sequencing input: peripheral blood. Receptors originate from a man aged 80 or over with acute or convalescent COVID-19.

This clone was seen only once. The chain is built from TRBV2 and TRBJ2-2; 7 bases fit TRBD1. Unmatched junction bases numbered 8, after V lost 6 bases and J lost 4 bases. This CDR3 contains 15 residues. Germline CDR1 reads SNHLY; CDR2 reads FYNNEI. The CDR3 bases are TGTGCCAGCAGAGAAACAGGGGTGGTCACCGGGGAGCTGTTTTTT. This codes for CASRETGVVTGELFF.

The V gene is TRBV7-7, the J gene TRBJ2-2; 8 bases are a match to TRBD1. The V gene's germline CDR1 is SSHAT and CDR2 FNYEAQ (reference sequence). This CDR3 region has 16 residues. The ends lost 5 bases at V and 2 bases at J; junction bases unmatched: 7. CDR3 amino acids: CASSPGTGANTGELFF. The CDR3 bases are TGTGCCAGCAGCCCCGGGACAGGCGCCAACACCGGGGAGCTGTTTTTT.

The rearrangement uses TRBV28 and TRBJ1-2; 7 bases line up with TRBD1. The trim removed 1 base at V and 4 bases at J, leaving 6 bases unmatched. The CDR3 consists of 15 residues. The germline V gene has CDR1 MDHEN and CDR2 SYDVKM. The CDR3, as DNA: TGTGCCAGCAGTTTATTGACAGGGCAGTTCTATGGCTACACCTTC. Protein product: CASSLLTGQFYGYTF.

The count of this clone is one. This chain uses TRBV18 with TRBJ1-1, with a weak D call TRBD1 (5 bases). V gave up 8 bases and J gave up 4 bases, with 11 bases separating them. This CDR3 has 12 amino acids. Germline V gene lookup returns CDR1 KGHSH and CDR2 LQKENI. CDR3 loop: CASGTGGTEAFF. In DNA form, the CDR3 reads TGTGCCAGCGGGACGGGGGGCACTGAAGCTTTCTTT.

The V gene is TRBV28, the J gene TRBJ2-1; 11 bases are shared with TRBD2. The CDR3 is made up of 16 amino acids. Germline assignment: CDR1 MDHEN and CDR2 SYDVKM. The ends lost 6 bases at V and 6 bases at J; junction bases unmatched: 10. The CDR3 sequence: CASRATSGKAGNEQFF. CDR3 coding DNA: TGTGCCAGCAGGGCGACTAGCGGGAAGGCAGGCAATGAGCAGTTCTTC.